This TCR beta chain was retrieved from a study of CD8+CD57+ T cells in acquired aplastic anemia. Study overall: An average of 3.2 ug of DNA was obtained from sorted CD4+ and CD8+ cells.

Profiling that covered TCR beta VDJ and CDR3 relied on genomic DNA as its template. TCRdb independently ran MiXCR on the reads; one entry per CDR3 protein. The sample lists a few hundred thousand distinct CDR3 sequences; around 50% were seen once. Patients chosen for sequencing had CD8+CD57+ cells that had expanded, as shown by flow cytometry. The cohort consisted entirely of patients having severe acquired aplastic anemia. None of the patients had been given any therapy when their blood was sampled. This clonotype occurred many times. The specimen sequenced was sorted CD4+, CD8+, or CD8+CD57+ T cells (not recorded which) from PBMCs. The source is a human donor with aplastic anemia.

The DNA for the CDR3 is TGTGCCATCAATTCGGGCGGGGGGGCGCGCGAGACCCAGTACTTC. Encoded protein: CAINSGGGARETQYF. The V call is TRBV10-3, the J call TRBJ2-5; 9 bases are a match to TRBD2. Germline lookup yields CDR1 ENHRY and CDR2 SYGVKD. After removal of 7 bases from V and 5 bases from J, the junction contained 11 bases not matched to a gene. The CDR3 runs to 15 residues.